Below are 17 T cell receptor beta chains sequenced from a single sample in a study of cytomegalovirus exposure and HLA in healthy donors. PCR involved 60 Vbeta and 13 Jbeta primers. Only in-frame clones appear in the TCRdb table, and some are missing; sequencing was by immunoSEQ multiplex PCR. There are some 150,000 clones in the sample; over 70% occur only once, and roughly 13% lies in the top ten. Sequenced: PBMCs. The receptors stem from a man aged 25 to 40 in good health and CMV-seropositive.

The chain couples TRBV11-2 to TRBJ1-5; D unclear. Trimming took off 0 bases at V and 5 bases at J, with 5 bases between the two ends. Per germline, CDR1 SGHAT and CDR2 FQNNGV. CDR3 size: 13 residues. This CDR3 is CASSLDRDQPQHF. CDR3 bases: TGTGCCAGCAGCTTAGATAGAGATCAGCCCCAGCATTTT.

This rearrangement joins TRBV6-5 to TRBJ1-3, with D perhaps TRBD1 (5 bases). Deletions cut 5 bases from V and 0 bases from J, with 11 bases between. Germline values: CDR1 MNHEY, CDR2 SVGAGI. The CDR3 is made up of 15 amino acids. CDR3 nucleotide sequence: TGTGCCAGCAGTCCTGACAGAAGCTCTGGAAACACCATATATTTT. It specifies CASSPDRSSGNTIYF.

This clone has only one observation. The rearrangement links TRBV25-1 to TRBJ2-5, with TRBD2 identical over 9 bases. This CDR3 is 16 amino acids long. Per the germline V gene, CDR1 is MGHDK and CDR2 is SYGVNS. V lost 7 bases, J lost 4 bases, and 13 bases stayed unmatched. The CDR3: CASKVEGSGSRETQYF. Here the CDR3 DNA reads TGTGCCAGCAAGGTAGAAGGTAGCGGGAGTCGAGAGACCCAGTACTTC.

The genes are TRBV27 and TRBJ1-3; D is possibly TRBD1 (5 bases). Trimming took off 5 bases at V and 1 base at J, with 15 bases between the two ends. The germline V gene has CDR1 MNHEY and CDR2 SMNVEV (reference sequence). This CDR3 contains 16 residues. The CDR3 sequence is CASSDLQGGSGNTIYF. The CDR3 nucleotides are TGTGCCAGCAGTGACCTTCAGGGTGGGTCTGGAAACACCATATATTTT.

In this sample, this clone turned up once. The chain joins TRBV6-5 to TRBJ1-1, with D possibly matching TRBD1 (6 bases). CDR1 is MNHEY and CDR2 is SVGAGI in the germline V gene. V lost 6 bases to trimming and J lost 6 bases, with 11 bases between them. The CDR3 is made up of 12 amino acids. CDR3 region: CASSQGMAEAFF. The CDR3 region has the DNA TGTGCCAGCAGCCAGGGGATGGCTGAAGCTTTCTTT.

The chain recombines TRBV18 with TRBJ1-2; 8 positions match TRBD1. The trim removed 3 bases at V and 8 bases at J, leaving 8 bases unmatched. The germline V gene encodes CDR1 KGHSH and CDR2 LQKENI. There are 14 residues in the CDR3. The CDR3 DNA follows: TGTGCCAGCTCACCTTCGGACAGGGTGCAAGGCTACACCTTC. It translates to CASSPSDRVQGYTF.

J is TRBJ2-3 and V is TRBV6-6, with 11 bases aligning to TRBD2. The germline gives CDR1 MNHNY, CDR2 SVGAGI (reference sequence). The CDR3 is 15 amino acids. The J segment lost 2 bases and the V segment lost 6 bases, leaving 4 bases of the junction unmatched. The CDR3 protein is CASSTTSGNTDTQYF. The CDR3 DNA reads as TGTGCCAGCAGCACGACTAGCGGGAACACAGATACGCAGTATTTT.

The chain combines TRBV7-2 with TRBJ1-1, with D possibly TRBD1 on 5 matching bases. V gave up 1 base and J gave up 4 bases, with 13 bases separating them. The CDR3 length is 15 residues. Germline V gene lookup returns CDR1 SGHTA and CDR2 FQGNSA. The CDR3 coding sequence is TGTGCCAGCAGCTTAGGTCGGGGGGGGAGCACTGAAGCTTTCTTT. It yields the protein CASSLGRGGSTEAFF.

J is TRBJ2-6 and V is TRBV5-1; D gene uncertain. V lost 1 base and J lost 0, with 8 bases in between. In germline, CDR1 is SGHRS, CDR2 YFSETQ. The CDR3 runs 16 residues. This chain's CDR3 is CASSLNGRSGANVLTF. The CDR3 DNA is TGCGCCAGCAGCTTGAACGGTCGCTCTGGGGCCAACGTCCTGACTTTC. The variable domain in full, completed from reference TRBV5-1 and TRBJ2-6, reads KAGVTQTPRYLIKTRGQQVTLSCSPISGHRSVSWYQQTPGQGLQFLFEYFSETQRNKGNFPGRFSGRQFSNSRSEMNVSTLELGDSALYLCASSLNGRSGANVLTFGAGSRLTVL.

The CDR3 reads CASSPRTAGRAQYF. The CDR3 bases are TGTGCCAGCAGTCCCCGGACGGCGGGGAGGGCCCAGTACTTC. The chain has TRBV28 and TRBJ2-5; 7 positions agree with TRBD2. Germline CDR1 and CDR2: MDHEN and SYDVKM. The CDR3 is 14 amino acids. The V segment lost 5 bases and the J segment 9 bases; nucleotides outside the gene matches: 12.

The J gene is TRBJ2-1, the V gene TRBV29-1; TRBD1 matches 10 bases. This CDR3 spans 13 amino acids. Germline V gene sequence: CDR1 SQVTM, CDR2 ANQGSEA. V lost 3 bases to trimming and J lost 7 bases; unmatched junction nucleotides: 3. DNA of the CDR3: TGCAGCGTTGAGGGACAGGGGTCGAATGAGCAGTTCTTC. It is translated as CSVEGQGSNEQFF.

The chain links TRBV7-9 to TRBJ2-5, with D possibly being TRBD2 (6 bases). V dropped 5 bases and J dropped 1 base, with 11 bases sitting between them. There are 14 residues in the CDR3. The V gene's germline CDR1 is SEHNR and CDR2 FQNEAQ (reference sequence). CDR3 amino acids: CASSGGLSQETQYF. The CDR3 DNA sequence: TGTGCCAGCAGCGGGGGACTGAGCCAAGAGACCCAGTACTTC.

This sequence joins TRBV9 and TRBJ2-7; tentative D call: TRBD2 (5 bases). Between the trimmed V and J ends, which lost 5 bases and 5 bases, there was a span of 17 bases. Germline V gene lookup returns CDR1 SGDLS and CDR2 YYNGEE. This CDR3 is built from 14 residues. The CDR3 sequence is CASSWTGRFDEQYF. CDR3 in DNA: TGTGCCAGCAGTTGGACTGGTCGTTTCGACGAGCAGTACTTC.

The V call is TRBV4-1, the J call TRBJ2-3, with 8 bases identical to TRBD2. There are 15 residues in the CDR3. Germline V gene data show CDR1 as MGHRA and CDR2 as YSYEKL. The trim removed 2 bases at V and 5 bases at J, leaving 6 bases unmatched. The CDR3: CASSQTLGTRDTQYF. CDR3 coding DNA: TGCGCCAGCAGCCAAACCTTAGGGACTAGAGATACGCAGTATTTT.

J is TRBJ2-7 and V is TRBV5-1; D might be TRBD2 (5 bases). Per germline, CDR1 SGHRS and CDR2 YFSETQ. The CDR3 consists of 15 residues. The germline V and J ends were trimmed by 5 bases and 6 bases, with 21 bases remaining between them. The CDR3 sequence is CASRSDAARVGEQYF. DNA for the CDR3: TGCGCCAGCAGATCCGACGCGGCGCGGGTTGGCGAGCAGTACTTC. Based on the CDR3 plus reference TRBV5-1 and TRBJ2-7, the full variable domain is KAGVTQTPRYLIKTRGQQVTLSCSPISGHRSVSWYQQTPGQGLQFLFEYFSETQRNKGNFPGRFSGRQFSNSRSEMNVSTLELGDSALYLCASRSDAARVGEQYFGPGTRLTVT.

The chain recombines TRBV5-1 with TRBJ2-5; possible D gene TRBD1, 5 bases. The CDR3 consists of 14 residues. Per germline, CDR1 SGHRS and CDR2 YFSETQ. The V gene lost 1 base and the J gene lost 4 bases, with 11 bases spanning the gap. The CDR3 here is CASSLIGQGETQYF. DNA for the CDR3: TGCGCCAGCAGCTTGATTGGGCAGGGAGAGACCCAGTACTTC.

The chain is built from TRBV6-4 and TRBJ1-1; D is ambiguous. The V and J ends lost 0 bases and 2 bases respectively, with 7 bases between them. The CDR3 covers 14 residues. Germline V gene sequence: CDR1 MRHNA, CDR2 SNTAGT. The CDR3 here is CASSDSPGNTEAFF. The CDR3 bases are TGTGCCAGCAGTGACTCTCCAGGAAACACTGAAGCTTTCTTT.